These T cell receptor beta chains were read from a single sample in a study of blood T cell repertoires in COVID-19. Clones were sequenced by immunoSEQ multiplex PCR, and TCRdb holds only the in-frame ones, with some missing. The sample has under 150,000 clones, approximately 80% seen once. The source material was peripheral blood. These receptors were collected from a human donor in a cohort sampled during active COVID-19. CDR3s include the opening cysteine and the closing phenylalanine or tryptophan. The order of the fields is J gene, V gene, CDR3 protein.

TRBJ1-5 | TRBV3-1/TRBV3-2 | CASSPTGGSNQPQHF
TRBJ1-2 | TRBV20-1 | CSASKVLGQGNYGYTF
TRBJ1-1 | TRBV5-5 | CASSIRQGGTEAFF
TRBJ2-2 | TRBV6-2/TRBV6-3 | CASSALFRDRENTGELFF
TRBJ1-2 | TRBV7-2 | CASSSPEGQGALGYTF
TRBJ2-7 | TRBV28 | CASSSPRGGGTGGISYEQYF
TRBJ1-1 | TRBV6-5 | CASRLGQVNTEAFF
TRBJ2-1 | TRBV19 | CASSLLNEQFF
TRBJ2-7 | TRBV6-5 | CASRDRGWYEQYF
TRBJ1-3 | TRBV18 | CASSPGTDEIYF
TRBJ2-3 | TRBV9 | CASSAKLTDTQYF
TRBJ2-7 | TRBV11-3 | CASSPQTGGPYEQYF
TRBJ1-1 | TRBV5-6 | CASSLGASLGGAFF
TRBJ2-5 | TRBV5-1 | CASRSSFQETQYF
TRBJ1-1 | TRBV7-2 | CASTRDRTPTEAFF
TRBJ2-7 | TRBV5-8 | CASSLLSSYEQYF
TRBJ2-2 | TRBV4-3 | CASSPGTLLSGELFF
TRBJ2-1 | TRBV28 | CASSLFSYNEQFF
TRBJ1-6 | TRBV2 | CASSAQGAENSPLHF
TRBJ2-1 | TRBV9 | CASSGDNEQFF
TRBJ2-7 | TRBV6-5 | CASSNRDRSYEQYF
TRBJ2-3 | TRBV28 | CASSPGSGVYDTQYF
TRBJ2-1 | TRBV25-1 | CASREMGLAGDEQFF
TRBJ1-5 | TRBV28 | CASSLSGTGYFKRGNQPQHF
TRBJ2-7 | TRBV25-1 | CASSESGGQDYEQYF
TRBJ1-5 | TRBV28 | CASSLAGNSNQPQHF
TRBJ1-1 | TRBV12-3/TRBV12-4 | CASSFSGNTEAFF